The present entry profiles one T cell receptor (beta chain) with its context. As yet, its antigen is unknown. This entry belongs to a study of immune cell composition in non-small cell lung cancer. Study in general: Tumours were mainly lung adenocarcinoma or squamous cell carcinoma.

Sequenced by immunoSEQ multiplex PCR; TCRdb stores in-frame clones only, minus some. In the table there are 2,300 or so clones, more than 60% of which are singletons. Notes on the study in general: Tumour TCR-beta clonality showed no significant link to smoking pack-years. Dominant in vivo tumour-associated clones were not shown to share tumour-reactive sequences.

Normal lung was taken at the farthest possible site, at least 3 cm from tumour. The germline V gene has CDR1 SGHTA and CDR2 FQGNSA. V lost 5 bases and J lost 4, with 14 bases in between. CDR3 length: 14 residues. The chain carries TRBV7-2 and TRBJ1-2; weak D call: TRBD1 (6 bases). This receptor was identified in a human donor with non-small cell lung cancer. The sequencing input was non-adjacent lung tissue. The CDR3 coding sequence is TGTGCCAGCAGCCTCACACAGGGATCCTATGGCTACACCTTC. This translates into CASSLTQGSYGYTF.